This record covers a single TCR beta chain. The antigen it recognizes is unknown. Nothing much larger sits one base from this clone, and base qualities are not available. The V and J ends are trimmed by 7 bases and 8 bases, leaving 17 bases between them. The CDR3 measures 13 amino acids from cysteine to phenylalanine. Only the CDR3 DNA is retained, 39 bases long and in frame from the first base. Reading the germline V gene gives CDR1 MNHEY and CDR2 SVGAGI. The data derive from a study of shared clonotypes between healthy human individuals (TCRdb year 2020). For context, the study as a whole: The cohort included a few men and a couple of women between 18 and 49 years of age. For each donor, CD4 naive and CD4 memory were each run on three plates, CD8 naive on two plates, and CD8 memory on one plate. To estimate repertoire size and how much clonotype sharing occurs between individuals, the study deeply sequenced the blood TCR repertoires of roughly 5 healthy adults. To increase sequencing depth and limit assay-specific biases, TCR repertoire library preparation and sequencing were carried out by different laboratories using diverse techniques. Per donor, leukapheresis produced somewhere between about 0.85 and 10 billion PBMCs. What the work shows at the level of the full study, not this receptor alone: Sampling was restricted to blood, and TCR repertoires in tissues likely differ from the TCR repertoires found in blood. Across four donors, 4.5% to 6.5% of naive CD4, roughly 3.4% of naive CD8, around 2.5% of memory CD4, and under 0.45% of memory CD8 clonotypes were shared. Compared with non-shared clonotypes, clonotypes shared by all four sorted-subset donors had higher generation probabilities. Pairwise subsampling indicated that sequencing depth was expected to affect the degree of clonotype sharing among donors. Incomplete sequencing was indicated by rarefaction of sorted-subset datasets, despite the large sequencing depth. The genetic and exposure-history diversity represented was limited by the small number of donors. Larger estimated clonotype richness was generally found for naive subsets than for memory subsets.

Using the deep immunoSEQ assay, TCR CDR3 regions were amplified from genomic DNA by multiplex PCR. Genomic DNA extracted from each cell subset was distributed evenly over all wells of several immunoSEQ 96-well plates, and each plate served as one replicate. For sorted subsets, 150 to 250 ng of genomic DNA, equivalent to some 33,000 T cell genomes, went into each replicate PCR. Purified libraries were quantified with a Qubit 3.0 fluorometer, sized on a Bioanalyzer 2100, and re-quantified with the KAPA Library Quantification kit. Each immunoSEQ 96-well plate was sequenced on its own single-read 150-cycle Illumina NextSeq 550 flow cell. The paper's data handling went like this. Because the immunoSEQ output held only junctional sequences and lacked quality scores, the filtering could not match the filtering applied to full-length reads. To assign V/J genes and CDR3, sequences were annotated against IMGT germline references using PyIR, a Python wrapper for IgBLAST v1.9. Any read was removed if the V/J assignment was weak (E-value above 1e-6), the CDR3 was missing, or the read contained stop codons, out-of-frame junctions, or ambiguous translated residues. V3J clonotypes were defined as sequences sharing an identical inferred V gene, J gene, and CDR3 amino acid sequence. The percentage overlap between two repertoires was calculated by dividing the number of shared unique clonotypes by the size of the smaller repertoire. RTK rarefaction, the Chao1 estimator, and Recon v2.1 estimates of unobserved clonotypes were used to assess repertoire richness. OLGA was used to compute generation probabilities for all TCRbeta clonotypes that the gDNA method yielded from a few donors. Sourced from immuneACCESS, this table was stored by TCRdb with only in-frame sequences that have V and J called. A share of the clones is absent; for the studies checked, an unresolved V gene accounts for under half, and the remainder has no known explanation. The DNA was the basis for D and trimming; V, J and clone size are from that table. The sample yields about 2 million clones; approximately 94% were counted once. The ten largest clones represent roughly 1% of the sample.

CD8 naive samples were obtained by positive selection for CCR7 among CD45RO-negative cells, yielding a CD45RA+CCR7+ population from which TemRA cells were excluded. Healthy HIV-negative adults with no recently reported acute infections or vaccinations were included as donors. Every donor was a Caucasian adult living in Nashville, Tennessee, USA. Blood was obtained by leukapheresis, after which PBMCs were separated by Ficoll-Histopaque density gradient centrifugation and cryopreserved in liquid nitrogen vapor phase. Analytical flow cytometry was used to check the purity and quantity of every magnetically sorted T cell population. Genomic DNA was isolated from each sorted fraction and quantified by UV absorbance on a Nanodrop 2000c.

The sequence joins TRBV6-5 to TRBJ1-2; tentative D gene TRBD1, with 5 bases matching. The TCR sequence derives from a man in his late teens or twenties in good health. Sequences were obtained from naive CD8+ T cells sorted from blood. This specimen's cell subset or site label, interpreted: CD45RA+CCR7+. In nucleotide form, the sequence is TGTGCCAGCACCACCGCGGGGGGTGAAGGCTACACCTTC. It codes for CASTTAGGEGYTF.